The next 16 T cell receptor beta chains were all read from a single sample in a study of read filtering for tumor transcriptome and immune sequencing (dated by TCRdb to 2018 to 2020). The reads were generated on an Illumina HiSeq 4000. The Immunoverse kit was used to build TCR libraries from roughly 370 ng RNA, with molecular barcoded adaptors covering alpha/delta and beta/gamma chains. The public reads were reprocessed in TCRdb via fastp at Q25 and MiXCR, keeping in-frame beta chains. Records with the same CDR3 protein are collapsed into one entry carrying the most frequent genes and DNA. The sample contains tens of thousands of distinct CDR3 sequences, about a fifth of them found a single time. In total, the top ten clones hold 11% to 15% of the sample. The material sequenced was a population of CD138-negative cells sorted from bone marrow. This specimen's cell subset or site label, per the study, means: bone marrow mononuclear cells depleted of CD138+ plasma/myeloma cells by negative magnetic selection. These TCRs come from a donor over 35 with multiple myeloma.

The chain has TRBV12-3 or TRBV12-4 and TRBJ1-2; no definite D call. Trimming took 3 bases from V and 0 from J, leaving 5 bases between them. This CDR3 is built from 13 residues. Here the CDR3 reads CASSFGSNYGYTF. The CDR3 coding sequence is TGTGCCAGCAGTTTCGGATCTAACTATGGCTACACCTTC.

This clonotype was observed at least ten times. The chain has TRBV28 and TRBJ1-2; 8 bases agree with TRBD1. CDR1 and CDR2 (germline): MDHEN, SYDVKM. The V gene end was trimmed by 5 bases and the J gene end by 6 bases; junction bases not matched to a gene: 2. CDR3 size: 12 residues. CDR3 loop: CASSLTGDGYTF. The CDR3 DNA sequence: TGTGCCAGCAGTCTGACAGGGGATGGCTACACCTTC.

The V call is TRBV4-1, the J call TRBJ2-5; D is perhaps TRBD2 (5 bases). The CDR3 is 15 amino acids. V was shortened by 1 base and J by 0 bases, with 9 bases between the two germline ends. Germline V CDR1 and CDR2: MGHRA, YSYEKL. The CDR3 spells CASSQGIGNQETQYF. For the CDR3, the DNA is TGCGCCAGCAGCCAAGGGATCGGGAACCAAGAGACCCAGTACTTC.

This clonotype has a count of ten or more. This chain connects TRBV5-1 to TRBJ2-7, with 8 bases fitting TRBD1. Trimming took 4 bases from V and 2 from J; bases not matched to a gene: 5. Germline lookup yields CDR1 SGHRS and CDR2 YFSETQ. The CDR3 sequence is 14 residues long. CDR3 region: CASSRGTGPYEQYF. The CDR3 DNA follows: TGCGCCAGCAGCAGAGGGACAGGTCCCTACGAGCAGTACTTC.

This clonotype appeared many times. The chain couples TRBV12-3 or TRBV12-4 to TRBJ1-1; possibly TRBD1 for D (6 bases). Trimming left V 5 bases short and J 1 base short, with 11 bases between. The CDR3 is 14 residues long. The CDR3 reads CASSTQTGNTEAFF. DNA of the CDR3: TGTGCCAGCAGTACGCAGACAGGGAACACTGAAGCTTTCTTT.

This clonotype has ten or more counts. This chain links TRBV5-5 with TRBJ1-1; D possibly corresponds to TRBD1 (6 bases). CDR1 is SGHKS and CDR2 is YYEKEE in the germline V gene (reference sequence). This CDR3 is built from 15 residues. Trimming removed 3 bases at V and 4 bases at J, with 16 bases between. The CDR3 region is CASSSAGARSTEAFF. CDR3 DNA sequence: TGTGCCAGCAGCTCAGCGGGGGCGAGGAGCACTGAAGCTTTCTTT.

A remark on this clonotype: Mismatch with germline at one junction end may stem from a read error. CDR3 residues: CADSITGTGFVF. Here the CDR3 DNA reads TGTGCCGACAGCATAACCGGGACAGGGTTTGTCTTC. The chain is built from TRBV11-2 and TRBJ2-1, with 9 bases fitting TRBD1. The germline gives CDR1 SGHAT, CDR2 FQNNGV. CDR3 length equals 12 residues.

This clonotype has only a few counts. The chain combines TRBV6-6 with TRBJ2-5; 9 bases are shared with TRBD1. The CDR3 consists of 15 residues. The ends lost 3 bases at V and 4 bases at J; junction bases unmatched: 6. The germline V gene has CDR1 MNHNY and CDR2 SVGAGI (reference sequence). DNA for the CDR3: TGTGCCAGCAGTTATTTACAGGGGGCTGGAGAGACCCAGTACTTC. This translates into CASSYLQGAGETQYF.

This clonotype has a count of ten or more. The CDR3 loop is CASSLGTGVGDEQFF. CDR3 sequence (DNA): TGCGCCAGCAGCTTGGGGACAGGGGTAGGCGATGAGCAGTTCTTC. The gene calls are TRBV5-1 and TRBJ2-1; 9 bases are shared with TRBD1. Trimming cost V 0 bases and J 8 bases; bases outside gene matches: 6. The length of the CDR3 is 15 residues. In germline, CDR1 is SGHRS, CDR2 YFSETQ.

Worth noting for this clonotype: Given a far larger clone just one base away, this is likely a sequencing read error. The J gene is TRBJ2-7, the V gene TRBV12-3 or TRBV12-4; 9 positions agree with TRBD2. The CDR3 is 16 residues long. In DNA form, the CDR3 reads TGTGCCAGCAGTTTTAACGGTCTAGCGGGAAACTACGGGCAGTACTTC. It codes for CASSFNGLAGNYGQYF.

This clonotype is medium-sized by share. This chain links TRBV6-2 or TRBV6-3 with TRBJ2-3; D remains ambiguous. The CDR3 contains 16 residues. The ends were cut back, 7 bases at V and 2 bases at J, with 19 bases in the middle. Germline-derived CDR1 and CDR2 are MNHEY and SVGEGT. CDR3 nucleotides: TGTGCCAGCAATCTCGAAATCGGAATGACCACAGATACGCAGTATTTT. This translates into CASNLEIGMTTDTQYF.

This clonotype was seen at least ten times. This rearrangement joins TRBV3-1 to TRBJ1-1; maybe TRBD1 (6 bases). This CDR3 is built from 16 residues. Germline assignment: CDR1 LGHDT and CDR2 YNNKEL (reference sequence). V lost 0 bases, J lost 0 bases, and 11 bases lay in between. As DNA, the CDR3 is TGTGCCAGCAGCCAAGATCCCTACAGGGTGAACACTGAAGCTTTCTTT. This codes for CASSQDPYRVNTEAFF.

Notes on this clonotype: Since the CDR3 does not end with the conserved phenylalanine or tryptophan, this likely comes from a read error. The chain couples TRBV29-1 to TRBJ1-5, with D unresolved. The germline V gene encodes CDR1 SQVTM and CDR2 ANQGSEA. This CDR3 is built from 13 residues. V lost 7 bases and J lost 5, with 15 bases in between. Written as DNA, the CDR3 is TGCAGCGCCACCGGGATCCCTGATCAGCCCCAGCATTGT. This encodes CSATGIPDQPQHC.

The chain recombines TRBV29-1 with TRBJ2-7, with 8 bases that match TRBD1. The CDR3 extends over 12 amino acids. With V trimmed by 7 bases and J by 5 bases, 7 bases remained unmatched. Germline-derived CDR1 and CDR2 are SQVTM and ANQGSEA. The CDR3 region is CSATQGVHEQYF. CDR3 DNA: TGCAGCGCAACACAGGGGGTCCACGAGCAGTACTTC.

This clonotype was detected many times. The V and J genes are TRBV7-9 and TRBJ1-1; D unresolved. Germline assignment: CDR1 SEHNR and CDR2 FQNEAQ (reference sequence). The CDR3 sequence is 14 residues long. V lost 1 base, J lost 0 bases, and 6 bases lay in between. The CDR3 nucleotides are TGTGCCAGCAGCTTAGGAGGGATGAACACTGAAGCTTTCTTT. Protein product: CASSLGGMNTEAFF.

At least ten counts were recorded for this clonotype. The CDR3 is CSASFESTQYF. The DNA for the CDR3 is TGCAGTGCTAGTTTCGAGAGCACGCAGTATTTT. The chain recombines TRBV20-1 with TRBJ2-3; D remains unclear. Per germline, CDR1 DFQATT and CDR2 SNEGSKA (reference sequence). V was clipped by 3 bases and J by 9 bases, with 10 bases between them. CDR3 size: 11 residues.